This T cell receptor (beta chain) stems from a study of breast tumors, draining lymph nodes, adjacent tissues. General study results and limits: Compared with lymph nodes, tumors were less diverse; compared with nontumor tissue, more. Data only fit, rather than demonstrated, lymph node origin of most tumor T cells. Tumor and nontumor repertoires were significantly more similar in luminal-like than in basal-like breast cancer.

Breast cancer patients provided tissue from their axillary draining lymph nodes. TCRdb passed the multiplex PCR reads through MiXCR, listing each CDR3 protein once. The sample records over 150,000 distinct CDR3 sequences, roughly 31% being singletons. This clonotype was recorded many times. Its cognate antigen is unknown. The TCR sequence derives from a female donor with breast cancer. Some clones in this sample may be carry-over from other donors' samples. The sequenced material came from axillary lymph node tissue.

The CDR3 DNA reads TGTGCCAGCAGCGGCGGGACTAGCGGGGGGGCAGATACGCAGTATTTT. It specifies CASSGGTSGGADTQYF. This rearrangement joins TRBV6-6 to TRBJ2-3; 16 bases line up with TRBD2. Germline trimming cut 6 bases from V and 4 bases from J; bases unmatched to any gene: 4. CDR3 size: 16 residues. CDR1 MNHNY and CDR2 SVGAGI come from the germline V gene (reference sequence).